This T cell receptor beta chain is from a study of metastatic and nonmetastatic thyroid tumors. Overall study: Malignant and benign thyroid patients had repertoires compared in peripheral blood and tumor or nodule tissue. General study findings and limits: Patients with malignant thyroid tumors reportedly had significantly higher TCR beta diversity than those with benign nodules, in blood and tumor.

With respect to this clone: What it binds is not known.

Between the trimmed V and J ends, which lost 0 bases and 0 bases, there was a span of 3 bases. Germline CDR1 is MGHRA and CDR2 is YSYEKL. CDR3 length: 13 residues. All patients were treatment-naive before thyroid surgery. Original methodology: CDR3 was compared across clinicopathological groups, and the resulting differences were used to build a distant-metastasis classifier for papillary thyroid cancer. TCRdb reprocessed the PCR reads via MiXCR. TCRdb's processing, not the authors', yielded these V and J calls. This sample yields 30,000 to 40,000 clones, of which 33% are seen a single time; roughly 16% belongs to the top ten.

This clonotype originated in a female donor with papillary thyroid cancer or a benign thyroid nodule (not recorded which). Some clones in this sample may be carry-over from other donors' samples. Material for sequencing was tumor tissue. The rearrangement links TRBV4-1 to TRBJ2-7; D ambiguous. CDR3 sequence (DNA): TGCGCCAGCAGCCAAGAAGCCTCCTACGAGCAGTACTTC. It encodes CASSQEASYEQYF.